This entry concerns a single TCR beta chain. V was pared by 4 bases and J by 0 bases, with 13 bases between. The germline V gene encodes CDR1 SEHNR and CDR2 FQNEAQ (reference sequence). The CDR3 contains 15 residues. Researchers gathered lesional scalp punch biopsies and peripheral blood from patients with alopecia areata. CD4+ and CD8+ T cells were sorted from PBMCs. These data belong to a study of CD8+ T cells in alopecia areata. Study summary: The drug, oral tofacitinib, was given to treated patients at 5 to 10 mg twice daily.

RNA extraction was followed by reverse transcription into cDNA, which acted as the sequencing template. Libraries were prepared by immunoSEQ multiplex PCR; TCRdb keeps only in-frame clonotypes and omits some of them. The sample lists some 130,000 clones, about 47% occurring once. The sample was CD8+ T cells sorted from blood, taken at week 0. This TCR was sampled from a human donor with alopecia areata. The rearrangement uses TRBV7-9 and TRBJ2-7, with D possibly matching TRBD2 (5 bases). Here the CDR3 DNA reads TGTGCCAGCAGCTCTGGCCGGGAAAGCTCCTACGAGCAGTACTTC. This encodes CASSSGRESSYEQYF.